A single sample gave rise to the 30 T cell receptor beta chains below, sequenced in a study of CD8 T cells in ankylosing spondylitis. Each CDR3 protein gets one entry after TCRdb re-called the 5' RACE reads with MiXCR. The sample holds some 150,000 distinct CDR3 sequences, approximately 10% seen once. The source material was blood, either unsorted or a sorted T cell fraction (not recorded which). The receptors here all came from a female donor with ankylosing spondylitis or in good health (not recorded which).

This clonotype turned up a few times. V gene TRBV6-5 combines with J gene TRBJ2-1, with unresolved D. The V and J ends lost 0 bases and 5 bases respectively, with 23 bases between them. This CDR3 comprises 19 residues. Germline CDR1 reads MNHEY; CDR2 reads SVGAGI. CDR3 region: CASSYSIGWAEKNNNEQFF. The DNA of the CDR3 is TGTGCCAGCAGTTACTCGATCGGTTGGGCAGAGAAAAACAACAATGAGCAGTTCTTC.

The sample holds a few counts of this clonotype. This may arise from a read error, as a much more abundant clone is one base away. The V call is TRBV3-1, the J call TRBJ2-3, with 11 bases that match TRBD2. Unmatched junction bases numbered 12, after V lost 8 bases and J lost 2 bases. The CDR3 is 17 amino acids. CDR1 and CDR2 (germline): LGHDT, YNNKEL (reference sequence). For the CDR3, the DNA is TGTGCCAGCTGCATCCGACTAGCGGGATCGACCACAGATACGCAGTATTTT. Translation gives CASCIRLAGSTTDTQYF.

This clonotype was detected many times. This chain connects TRBV11-2 to TRBJ2-1; unclear D gene. Trimming left V 2 bases short and J 7 bases short, with 9 bases between. The CDR3 spans 13 residues. The V gene's germline CDR1 is SGHAT and CDR2 FQNNGV. This CDR3 reads CASSLIVHNEQFF. The CDR3 DNA reads as TGTGCCAGCAGCTTAATAGTACATAATGAGCAGTTCTTC.

The chain combines TRBV12-3 or TRBV12-4 with TRBJ1-2; D ambiguous. The CDR3 extends over 14 amino acids. Between the trimmed V and J ends, which lost 4 bases and 3 bases, there was a span of 12 bases. This CDR3 reads CASSWSFSHYGYTF. In nucleotides, the CDR3 is TGTGCCAGCAGTTGGTCATTCTCCCACTATGGCTACACCTTC.

About this clonotype: A junction end diverges from the germline sequence, so it may reflect a read error. J is TRBJ2-5 and V is TRBV7-2, with D hard to call. The CDR3 consists of 11 residues. In germline, CDR1 is SGHTA, CDR2 FQGNSA. CDR3 sequence: CGSSPAETQYF. DNA for the CDR3: TGTGGCAGCAGCCCCGCGGAGACCCAGTACTTC.

This clonotype was seen ten or more times. The chain links TRBV6-5 to TRBJ2-6; the D is unclear. The CDR3 extends over 17 amino acids. With 0 bases removed from V and 0 bases from J, the gap between germline ends came to 9 bases. From germline, CDR1 is MNHEY and CDR2 SVGAGI. This chain's CDR3 is CASSYSGPSSGANVLTF. As DNA, the CDR3 is TGTGCCAGCAGTTACTCTGGCCCATCCTCTGGGGCCAACGTCCTGACTTTC.

The chain uses TRBV12-3 or TRBV12-4 and TRBJ1-2; the D gene is possibly TRBD1 (5 bases). Between the trimmed V and J ends, which lost 6 bases and 7 bases, there was a span of 18 bases. The CDR3 covers 14 residues. CDR3 nucleotide sequence: TGTGCCAGCAGCCCATTTACGGGGGACGGTGGCTACACCTTC. It translates to CASSPFTGDGGYTF.

The V call is TRBV2, the J call TRBJ1-2; 7 nucleotides align to TRBD1. Germline trimming cut 2 bases from V and 7 bases from J; bases unmatched to any gene: 4. CDR1 is SNHLY and CDR2 is FYNNEI in the germline V gene. This CDR3 has 13 amino acids. CDR3 protein: CASSENTGAGYTF. DNA of the CDR3: TGTGCCAGCAGTGAAAATACAGGGGCTGGCTACACCTTC.

This rearrangement joins TRBV5-1 to TRBJ1-3; D is undetermined. The germline gives CDR1 SGHRS, CDR2 YFSETQ. CDR3 length equals 14 residues. This CDR3 reads CDSSLGIRGNTIYF. CDR3 nucleotide sequence: TGCGACAGTAGCTTGGGGATAAGAGGAAACACCATATATTTT.

This clonotype was detected ten times or more. The chain joins TRBV20-1 to TRBJ1-2; 9 bases align to TRBD1. Germline V lookup: CDR1 DFQATT, CDR2 SNEGSKA (reference sequence). This CDR3 is 13 amino acids long. The J segment lost 8 bases and the V segment lost 5 bases, leaving 9 bases of the junction unmatched. This CDR3 reads CSAVPGQGRGYTF. The CDR3 nucleotides are TGCAGTGCTGTCCCGGGACAGGGCCGAGGCTACACCTTC.

This clonotype was counted ten times or more. CDR3 loop: CASSLVLAGLADTQYF. The DNA for the CDR3 is TGCGCCAGCAGCTTGGTCCTAGCGGGATTAGCAGATACGCAGTATTTT. V is TRBV5-1 and J is TRBJ2-3, with 9 bases lining up with TRBD2. J lost 4 bases, V lost 0 bases, and 6 bases had no gene match. CDR1 and CDR2 (germline): SGHRS, YFSETQ. The CDR3 spans 16 residues.

This clonotype showed up many times. The V gene is TRBV20-1, the J gene TRBJ2-7; D possibly corresponds to TRBD2 (6 bases). The V end was cut by 3 bases, the J end by 5 bases, with 8 bases between. Germline V gene data show CDR1 as DFQATT and CDR2 as SNEGSKA (reference sequence). The CDR3 has 11 residues. The DNA for the CDR3 is TGCAGTGCTAGTTCGGGAGACGAGCAGTACTTC. Its protein is CSASSGDEQYF.

This clonotype was seen repeatedly, ten times or more. CDR3 protein: CASSLVGGTSATDTQYF. The CDR3 nucleotides are TGTGCCAGCAGTTTGGTCGGGGGGACTAGCGCCACAGATACGCAGTATTTT. J is TRBJ2-3 and V is TRBV27; 10 bases are a match to TRBD2. CDR3 length: 17 residues. Unmatched junction bases numbered 8, after V lost 3 bases and J lost 2 bases. CDR1 MNHEY and CDR2 SMNVEV come from the germline V gene (reference sequence).

The chain recombines TRBV7-9 with TRBJ2-5; a weak D match, TRBD1 (5 bases). Germline assignment: CDR1 SEHNR and CDR2 FQNEAQ (reference sequence). V dropped 5 bases and J dropped 1 base, with 14 bases sitting between them. The CDR3 is 15 residues long. CDR3 loop: CASSIPWGFQETQYF. The CDR3 coding sequence is TGTGCCAGCAGCATCCCATGGGGCTTCCAAGAGACCCAGTACTTC.

This clonotype was recorded many times. The gene calls are TRBV7-8 and TRBJ2-1; a weak D match, TRBD1 (6 bases). V lost 5 bases, J lost 1 base, and 12 bases lay in between. In germline, CDR1 is SGHVS, CDR2 FQNEAQ. The CDR3 has 15 residues. The CDR3 nucleotides are TGTGCCAGCAGCCTAGGGGGAGAATCCTACAATGAGCAGTTCTTC. It translates to CASSLGGESYNEQFF.

This clonotype was seen many times. This sequence joins TRBV5-1 and TRBJ2-1, with D tentatively TRBD1 or TRBD2 (5 bases each). Trimming cost V 8 bases and J 9 bases, with 18 bases left between them. CDR1 is SGHRS and CDR2 is YFSETQ in the germline V gene. The CDR3 is 13 amino acids. CDR3 nucleotide sequence: TGCGCCAGTGGGGACGGCCTGCCATCTGAGCAGTTCTTC. Translation: CASGDGLPSEQFF.

This clonotype was seen more than once but under ten times. The chain combines TRBV7-1 with TRBJ1-5; the D is unclear. TRBV7-1 qualifies as an ORF whose function is uncertain. V lost 8 bases and J lost 5, with 16 bases in between. The CDR3 length is 14 residues. The CDR3 spells CASASWGMHQPQHF. The CDR3 DNA follows: TGTGCCAGCGCATCGTGGGGTATGCATCAGCCCCAGCATTTT.

The sample holds many counts of this clonotype. This chain uses TRBV7-9 with TRBJ2-7; D possibly corresponds to TRBD1 (5 bases). The germline V and J ends were trimmed by 0 bases and 5 bases, with 14 bases remaining between them. Per germline, CDR1 SEHNR and CDR2 FQNEAQ (reference sequence). The CDR3 is 15 residues long. As DNA, the CDR3 is TGTGCCAGCAGCTTAGCACAGGCCGGACCCCACGAGCAGTACTTC. Encoded protein: CASSLAQAGPHEQYF. Combining the CDR3 with reference TRBV7-9 and TRBJ2-7 gives the whole variable domain DTGVSQNPRHKITKRGQNVTFRCDPISEHNRLYWYRQTLGQGPEFLTYFQNEAQLEKSRLLSDRFSAERPKGSFSTLEIQRTEQGDSAMYLCASSLAQAGPHEQYFGPGTRLTVT.

This clonotype was counted a few times. J is TRBJ2-1 and V is TRBV7-3; 10 bases fit TRBD2. Trimming took 4 bases from V and 1 from J; bases not matched to a gene: 4. The CDR3 runs 16 residues. In germline, CDR1 is SGHTA, CDR2 FQGTGA. In DNA form, the CDR3 reads TGTGCCAGCAGCTACCCTAGCGGGGGATCCTACAATGAGCAGTTCTTC. It encodes CASSYPSGGSYNEQFF.

There are many counts of this clonotype. The chain carries TRBV12-3 or TRBV12-4 and TRBJ1-2; D is possibly TRBD1 (6 bases). The CDR3 has 13 residues. V was shortened by 5 bases and J by 6 bases, with 13 bases between the two germline ends. The CDR3 sequence: CASSSRGGDGYTF. The DNA for the CDR3 is TGTGCCAGCAGTAGTAGGGGGGGGGATGGCTACACCTTC.

This clonotype came up a few times. This chain links TRBV7-9 with TRBJ2-1; D remains unclear. This CDR3 has 16 residues. V was shortened by 4 bases and J by 7 bases, with 20 bases between the two germline ends. Germline CDR1 reads SEHNR; CDR2 reads FQNEAQ (reference sequence). This CDR3 reads CASSYPVGGMGNEQFF. The CDR3 coding sequence is TGTGCCAGCAGCTACCCCGTGGGCGGTATGGGAAATGAGCAGTTCTTC.

This clonotype was picked up many times. The chain uses TRBV12-3 or TRBV12-4 and TRBJ2-7, with D possibly being TRBD1 or TRBD2 (6 bases each). The CDR3 contains 13 residues. V shed 7 bases and J shed 6 bases, with 16 bases lying between them. The CDR3 is CASNLRGAGEQYF. CDR3 bases: TGTGCCAGCAACCTGAGGGGGGCGGGCGAGCAGTACTTC.

This clonotype was counted at least ten times. The gene calls are TRBV20-1 and TRBJ1-1, with 8 nucleotides matching TRBD1. The CDR3 runs 15 residues. Trimming at V came to 0 bases and at J to 8 bases, leaving 11 bases not matched to a gene. Germline V gives CDR1 DFQATT, CDR2 SNEGSKA (reference sequence). The CDR3 loop is CSARDRETGVGEAFF. CDR3 DNA: TGCAGTGCTAGAGATCGGGAGACAGGGGTGGGCGAAGCTTTCTTT.

The rearrangement links TRBV20-1 to TRBJ2-7; 10 nucleotides match TRBD2. The ends lost 5 bases at V and 0 bases at J; junction bases unmatched: 4. Germline V gene lookup returns CDR1 DFQATT and CDR2 SNEGSKA (reference sequence). The CDR3 has 14 amino acids. CDR3 protein: CSAPERGGSYEQYF. CDR3 bases: TGCAGTGCTCCAGAGCGGGGGGGCTCCTACGAGCAGTACTTC.

This clonotype appeared many times. The chain employs TRBV2 and TRBJ1-2; D is unclear. Germline V gives CDR1 SNHLY, CDR2 FYNNEI. CDR3 length: 12 amino acids. Between the trimmed V and J ends, which lost 3 bases and 8 bases, there was a span of 10 bases. This chain's CDR3 is CASSDWGRGYTF. CDR3 bases: TGTGCCAGCAGTGACTGGGGAAGAGGCTACACCTTC.

In this sample, this clonotype turned up many times. The chain combines TRBV2 with TRBJ2-2; D assignment may be TRBD1 or TRBD2 (5 bases each). This CDR3 has 15 amino acids. V was cut by 9 bases and J by 0 bases, with 14 bases left in between. The germline gives CDR1 SNHLY, CDR2 FYNNEI. The CDR3 reads CASPRDASNTGELFF. CDR3 in DNA: TGTGCCAGTCCCCGGGACGCCTCGAACACCGGGGAGCTGTTTTTT.

This clonotype was seen a handful of times. The rearrangement links TRBV28 to TRBJ2-3, with 8 bases lining up with TRBD2. Per the germline V gene, CDR1 is MDHEN and CDR2 is SYDVKM. The CDR3 runs 19 residues. The ends lost 2 bases at V and 2 bases at J; junction bases unmatched: 15. The CDR3: CASSLIPPGGSGDTDTQYF. The CDR3 coding sequence is TGTGCCAGCAGTTTAATCCCCCCCGGGGGTAGCGGGGACACAGATACGCAGTATTTT. The entire variable domain, with the rest obtained from reference TRBV28 and TRBJ2-3, is as follows: DVKVTQSSRYLVKRTGEKVFLECVQDMDHENMFWYRQDPGLGLRLIYFSYDVKMKEKGDIPEGYSVSREKKERFSLILESASTNQTSMYLCASSLIPPGGSGDTDTQYFGPGTRLTVL.

This clonotype was observed many times. This sequence joins TRBV6-1 and TRBJ2-1, with D possibly matching TRBD1 (5 bases). Germline V lookup: CDR1 MNHNS, CDR2 SASEGT. This CDR3 contains 14 residues. Trimming took 7 bases from V and 4 from J, leaving 14 bases between them. This CDR3 is CASTTSDNYNEQFF. Written as DNA, the CDR3 is TGTGCCAGCACAACCTCGGACAATTACAATGAGCAGTTCTTC.

At least ten counts were recorded for this clonotype. This rearrangement joins TRBV12-3 or TRBV12-4 to TRBJ2-1, with 10 bases matching TRBD2. The CDR3 totals 18 residues. The V gene end was trimmed by 1 base and the J gene end by 7 bases; junction bases not matched to a gene: 13. In DNA, the CDR3 is TGTGCCAGCAGTTTAGTCCGCCGAGCGGGAGGGCCGAGTAATGAGCAGTTCTTC. Its protein product is CASSLVRRAGGPSNEQFF.

A remark on this clonotype: A much larger clonotype is one base distant, so this may be a read error. The chain employs TRBV15 and TRBJ2-6, with D possibly being TRBD1 or TRBD2 (5 bases each). This CDR3 has 15 amino acids. CDR1 and CDR2 (germline): LNHNV, YYDKDF (reference sequence). CDR3 bases: TGTGCCGCCAGCCGAGGGGACCCTGGGGCCAACGTCCTGACTTTC. Translated, it gives CAASRGDPGANVLTF. The full variable domain, completed using reference TRBV15 and TRBJ2-6, is DAMVIQNPRYQVTQFGKPVTLSCSQTLNHNVMYWYQQKSSQAPKLLFHYYDKDFNNEADTPDNFQSRRPNTSFCFLDIRSPGLGDTAMYLCAASRGDPGANVLTFGAGSRLTVL.